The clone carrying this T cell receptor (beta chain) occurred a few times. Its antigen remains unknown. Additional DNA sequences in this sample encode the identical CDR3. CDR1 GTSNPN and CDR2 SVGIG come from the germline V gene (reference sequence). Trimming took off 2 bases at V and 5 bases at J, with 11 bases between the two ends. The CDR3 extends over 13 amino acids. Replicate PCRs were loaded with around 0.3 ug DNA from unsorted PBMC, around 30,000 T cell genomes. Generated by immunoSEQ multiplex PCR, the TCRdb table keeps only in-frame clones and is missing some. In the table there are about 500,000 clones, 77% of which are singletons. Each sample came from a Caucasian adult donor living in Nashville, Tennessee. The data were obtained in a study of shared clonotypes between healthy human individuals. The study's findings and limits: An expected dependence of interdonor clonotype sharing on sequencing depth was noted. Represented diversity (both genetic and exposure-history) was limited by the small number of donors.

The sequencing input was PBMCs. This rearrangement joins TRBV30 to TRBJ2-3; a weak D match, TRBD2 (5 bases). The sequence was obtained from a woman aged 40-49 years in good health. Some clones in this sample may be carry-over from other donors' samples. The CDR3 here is CAWSPGLKDTQYF. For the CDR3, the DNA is TGTGCCTGGAGTCCTGGACTTAAAGATACGCAGTATTTT.